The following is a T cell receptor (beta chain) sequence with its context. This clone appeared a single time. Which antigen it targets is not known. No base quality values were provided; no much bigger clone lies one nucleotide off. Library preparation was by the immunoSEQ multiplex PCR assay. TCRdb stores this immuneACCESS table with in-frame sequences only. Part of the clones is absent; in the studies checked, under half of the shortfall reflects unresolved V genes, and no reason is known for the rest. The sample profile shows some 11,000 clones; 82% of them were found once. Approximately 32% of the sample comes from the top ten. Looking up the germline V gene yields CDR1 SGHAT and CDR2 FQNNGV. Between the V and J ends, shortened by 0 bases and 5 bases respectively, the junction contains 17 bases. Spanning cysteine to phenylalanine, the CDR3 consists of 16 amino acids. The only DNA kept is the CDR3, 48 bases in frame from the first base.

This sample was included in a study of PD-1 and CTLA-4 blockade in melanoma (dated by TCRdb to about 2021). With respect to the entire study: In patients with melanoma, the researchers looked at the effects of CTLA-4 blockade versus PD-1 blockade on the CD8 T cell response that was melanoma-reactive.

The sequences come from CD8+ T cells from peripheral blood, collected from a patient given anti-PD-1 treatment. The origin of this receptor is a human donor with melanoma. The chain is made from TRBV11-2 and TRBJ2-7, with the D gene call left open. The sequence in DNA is TGTGCCAGCAGCTTAGATTGGGCAGTTTCAGAAAACGAGCAGTACTTC. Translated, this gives CASSLDWAVSENEQYF.